This T cell receptor beta chain was found in a study of shared clonotypes between healthy human individuals. TCRdb's copy holds only in-frame clones and misses some; the assay was immunoSEQ multiplex PCR. The sample carries 2.3 million or so clones, about 92% recorded once. With V trimmed by 4 bases and J by 6 bases, 13 bases remained unmatched. The CDR3 is 16 amino acids. Germline CDR1 SGHRS, CDR2 YFSETQ. The J gene is TRBJ1-2, the V gene TRBV5-1; 9 nucleotides line up with TRBD1. The TCR sequence derives from a man aged 18 to 35 in good health. Some clones in this sample may be carry-over from other donors' samples. Input material: naive CD4+ T cells from PBMCs. Subset given: CD45RA+ positively selected. CDR3 loop: CASSPGQGLFEDGYTF. In nucleotides, the CDR3 is TGCGCCAGCAGCCCGGGACAGGGACTTTTTGAAGATGGCTACACCTTC.